The clone carrying this T cell receptor beta chain was recorded at least ten times. Its specificity is not known. Authors' methods: CDR3 was compared across clinicopathological groups, and the resulting differences were used to build a distant-metastasis classifier for papillary thyroid cancer. TCRdb recomputed clones from the PCR reads via MiXCR. TCRdb assigned the V and J calls; the authors' analysis was not used. The sample includes 45,000 to 50,000 clones, under 25% seen only once; the top ten take over 3%. The source of the sample is a study of metastatic and nonmetastatic thyroid tumors. Study-wide background: Samples came from malignant and benign thyroid patients, and repertoires were compared across blood and tumor or nodule tissue.

Study-level results: Benign nodules reportedly had significantly lower TCR beta diversity than malignant thyroid tumors in blood and tumor.

Among the patients, none had received any treatment before thyroid surgery. There are 17 residues in the CDR3. Trimming cost V 4 bases and J 1 base; bases outside gene matches: 6. CDR1 SGHDT and CDR2 YYEEEE come from the germline V gene. The sequence came from a male donor with papillary thyroid cancer or a benign thyroid nodule (not recorded which). Some clones in this sample may be carry-over from other donors' samples. The sample was blood. V and J are TRBV5-6 and TRBJ1-4; 11 bases fit TRBD1. This CDR3 reads CASSPSGTGGTNEKLFF. Here the CDR3 DNA reads TGTGCCAGCAGCCCATCCGGGACAGGGGGAACTAATGAAAAACTGTTTTTT. The whole variable domain, remainder taken from reference TRBV5-6 and TRBJ1-4, is DAGVTQSPTHLIKTRGQQVTLRCSPKSGHDTVSWYQQALGQGPQFIFQYYEEEERQRGNFPDRFSGHQFPNYSSELNVNALLLGDSALYLCASSPSGTGGTNEKLFFGSGTQLSVL.